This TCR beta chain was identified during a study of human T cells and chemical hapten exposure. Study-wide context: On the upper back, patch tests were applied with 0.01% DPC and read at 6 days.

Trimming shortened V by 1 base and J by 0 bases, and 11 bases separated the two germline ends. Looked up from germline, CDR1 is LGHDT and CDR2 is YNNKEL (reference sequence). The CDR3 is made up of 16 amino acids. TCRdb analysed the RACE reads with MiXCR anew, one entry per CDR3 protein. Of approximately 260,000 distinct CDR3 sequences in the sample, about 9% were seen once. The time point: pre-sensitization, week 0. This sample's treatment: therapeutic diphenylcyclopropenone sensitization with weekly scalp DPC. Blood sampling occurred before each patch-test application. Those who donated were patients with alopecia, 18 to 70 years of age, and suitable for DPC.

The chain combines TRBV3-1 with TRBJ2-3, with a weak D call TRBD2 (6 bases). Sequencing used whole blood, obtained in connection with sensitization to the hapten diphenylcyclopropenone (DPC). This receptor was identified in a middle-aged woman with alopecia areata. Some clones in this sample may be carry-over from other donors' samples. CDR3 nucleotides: TGTGCCAGCAGCCAAGTGCGGGGTCCTAGCACAGATACGCAGTATTTT. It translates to CASSQVRGPSTDTQYF.